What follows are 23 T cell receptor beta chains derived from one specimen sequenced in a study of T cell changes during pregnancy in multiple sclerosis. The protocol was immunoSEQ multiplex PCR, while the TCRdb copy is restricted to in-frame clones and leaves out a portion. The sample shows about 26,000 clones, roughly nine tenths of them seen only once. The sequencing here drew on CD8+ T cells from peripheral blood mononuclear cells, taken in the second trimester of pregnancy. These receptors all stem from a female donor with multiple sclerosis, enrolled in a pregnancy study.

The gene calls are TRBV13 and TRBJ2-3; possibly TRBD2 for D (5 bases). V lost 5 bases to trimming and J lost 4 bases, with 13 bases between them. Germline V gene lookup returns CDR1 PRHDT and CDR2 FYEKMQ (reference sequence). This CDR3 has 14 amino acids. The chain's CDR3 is CASSPPGSSDTQYF. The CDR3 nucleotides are TGTGCCAGCAGCCCCCCGGGATCATCAGATACGCAGTATTTT.

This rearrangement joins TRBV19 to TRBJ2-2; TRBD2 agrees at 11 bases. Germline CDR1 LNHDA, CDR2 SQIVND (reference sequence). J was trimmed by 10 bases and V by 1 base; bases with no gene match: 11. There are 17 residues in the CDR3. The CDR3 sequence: CASSIVGLAVMNSELFF. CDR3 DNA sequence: TGTGCCAGTAGTATAGTGGGACTAGCGGTTATGAATTCGGAGCTGTTTTTT.

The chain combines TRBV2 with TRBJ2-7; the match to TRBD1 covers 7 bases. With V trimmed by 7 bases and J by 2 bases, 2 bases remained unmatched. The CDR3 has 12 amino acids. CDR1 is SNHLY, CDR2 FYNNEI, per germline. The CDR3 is CASKGTAYEQYF. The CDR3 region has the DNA TGTGCCAGCAAAGGGACAGCCTACGAGCAGTACTTC.

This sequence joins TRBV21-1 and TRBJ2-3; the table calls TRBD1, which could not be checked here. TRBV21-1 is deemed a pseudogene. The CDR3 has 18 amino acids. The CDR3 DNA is TGTGCCAGCAGCAAAGTAACCCAAAGGGACAAAAGCACAGATACGCAGTATTTT. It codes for CASSKVTQRDKSTDTQYF.

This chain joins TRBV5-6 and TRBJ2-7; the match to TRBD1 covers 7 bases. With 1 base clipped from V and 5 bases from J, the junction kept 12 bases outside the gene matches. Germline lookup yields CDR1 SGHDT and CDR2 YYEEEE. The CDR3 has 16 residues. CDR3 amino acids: CASSLNSRQGRDEQYF. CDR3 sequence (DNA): TGTGCCAGCAGCTTGAATAGCCGACAGGGAAGGGACGAGCAGTACTTC.

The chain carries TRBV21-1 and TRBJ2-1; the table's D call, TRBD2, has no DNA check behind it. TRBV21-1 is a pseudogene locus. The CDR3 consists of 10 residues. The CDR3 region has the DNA TGTGCCAGCCGCTATGTTGAGCAGTTCTTC. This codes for CASRYVEQFF.

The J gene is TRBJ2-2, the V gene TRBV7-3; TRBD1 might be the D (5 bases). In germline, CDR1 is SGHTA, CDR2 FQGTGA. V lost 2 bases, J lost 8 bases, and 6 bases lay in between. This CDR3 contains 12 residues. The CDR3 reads CASSLGAGELFF. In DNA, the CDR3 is TGTGCCAGCAGCTTAGGGGCTGGGGAGCTGTTTTTT.

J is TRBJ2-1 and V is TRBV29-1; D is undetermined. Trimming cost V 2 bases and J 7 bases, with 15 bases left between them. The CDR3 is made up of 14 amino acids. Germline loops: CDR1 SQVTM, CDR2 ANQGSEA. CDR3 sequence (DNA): TGCAGCGTTGAACAGGCAAATCGGTATAATGAGCAGTTCTTC. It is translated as CSVEQANRYNEQFF.

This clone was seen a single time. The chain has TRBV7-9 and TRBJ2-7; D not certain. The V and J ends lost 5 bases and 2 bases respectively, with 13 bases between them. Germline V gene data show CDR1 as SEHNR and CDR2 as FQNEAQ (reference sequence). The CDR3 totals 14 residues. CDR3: CASSPLLAPYEQYF. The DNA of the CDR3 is TGTGCCAGCAGCCCCTTACTTGCTCCCTACGAGCAGTACTTC.

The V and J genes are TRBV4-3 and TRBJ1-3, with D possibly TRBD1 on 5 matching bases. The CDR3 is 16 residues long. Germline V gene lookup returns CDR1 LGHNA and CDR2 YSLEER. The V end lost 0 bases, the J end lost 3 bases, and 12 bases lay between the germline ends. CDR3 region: CASSQEAGLGGNTIYF. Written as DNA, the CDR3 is TGCGCCAGCAGCCAAGAAGCAGGGCTCGGTGGAAACACCATATATTTT.

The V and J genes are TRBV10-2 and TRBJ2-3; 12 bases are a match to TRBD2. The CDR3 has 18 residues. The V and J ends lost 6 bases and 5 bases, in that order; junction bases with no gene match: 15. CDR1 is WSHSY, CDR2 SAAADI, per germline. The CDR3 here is CASSLLTSGRRWGDTQYF. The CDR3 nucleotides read TGCGCCAGCAGCCTCCTTACTAGCGGGAGGAGGTGGGGAGATACGCAGTATTTT.

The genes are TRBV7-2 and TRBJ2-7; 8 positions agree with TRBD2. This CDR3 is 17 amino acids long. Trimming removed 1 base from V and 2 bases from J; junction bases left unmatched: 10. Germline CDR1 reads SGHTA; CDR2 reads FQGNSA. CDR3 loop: CASSLVGGGRTPYEQYF. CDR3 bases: TGTGCCAGCAGCTTAGTGGGAGGCGGGAGGACTCCCTACGAGCAGTACTTC.

The CDR3 region has the DNA TGTGCCAGCAGTTCAACATCGGGACTTGGGGAGCAGTACTTC. This gives the protein CASSSTSGLGEQYF. V and J are TRBV28 and TRBJ2-7; weak D call: TRBD2 (6 bases). Trimming removed 4 bases from V and 7 bases from J, with 17 bases in between. Germline CDR1 and CDR2: MDHEN and SYDVKM. CDR3 length: 14 amino acids.

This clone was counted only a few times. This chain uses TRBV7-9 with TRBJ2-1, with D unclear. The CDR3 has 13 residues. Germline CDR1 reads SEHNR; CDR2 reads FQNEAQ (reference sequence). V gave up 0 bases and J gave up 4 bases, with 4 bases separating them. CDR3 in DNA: TGTGCCAGCAGCTTAGCCTCTTACAATGAGCAGTTCTTC. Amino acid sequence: CASSLASYNEQFF.

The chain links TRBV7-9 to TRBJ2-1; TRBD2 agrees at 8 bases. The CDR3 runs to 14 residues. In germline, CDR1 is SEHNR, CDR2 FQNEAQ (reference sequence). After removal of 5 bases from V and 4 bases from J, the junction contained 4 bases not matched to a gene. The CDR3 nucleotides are TGTGCCAGCAGCCCTAGCGGGCCATACAATGAGCAGTTCTTC. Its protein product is CASSPSGPYNEQFF.

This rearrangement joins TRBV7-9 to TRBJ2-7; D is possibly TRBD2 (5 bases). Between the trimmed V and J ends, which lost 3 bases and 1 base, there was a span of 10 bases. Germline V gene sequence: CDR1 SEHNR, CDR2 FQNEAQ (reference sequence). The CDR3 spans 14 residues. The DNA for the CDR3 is TGTGCCAGCAGCTTGCCGGACTTGTCCTACGAGCAGTACTTC. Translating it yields CASSLPDLSYEQYF.

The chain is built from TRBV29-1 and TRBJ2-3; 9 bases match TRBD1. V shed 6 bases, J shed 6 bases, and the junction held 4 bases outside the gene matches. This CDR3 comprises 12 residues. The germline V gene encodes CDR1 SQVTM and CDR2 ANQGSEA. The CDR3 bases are TGCAGCGTCATACAGGGGGCGGATACGCAGTATTTT. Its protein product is CSVIQGADTQYF.

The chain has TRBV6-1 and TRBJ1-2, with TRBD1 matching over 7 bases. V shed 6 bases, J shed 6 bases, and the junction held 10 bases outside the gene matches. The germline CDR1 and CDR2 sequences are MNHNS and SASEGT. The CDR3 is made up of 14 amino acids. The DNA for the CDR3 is TGTGCCAGCAGGGATAGACAGGGAAGGGATGGCTACACCTTC. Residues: CASRDRQGRDGYTF.

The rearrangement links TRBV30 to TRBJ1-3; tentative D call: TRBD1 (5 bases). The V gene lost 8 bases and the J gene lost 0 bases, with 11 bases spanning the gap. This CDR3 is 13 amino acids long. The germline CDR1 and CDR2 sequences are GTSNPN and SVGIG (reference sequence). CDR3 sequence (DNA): TGTGCCGGGGACTGGTACTCTGGAAACACCATATATTTT. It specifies CAGDWYSGNTIYF.

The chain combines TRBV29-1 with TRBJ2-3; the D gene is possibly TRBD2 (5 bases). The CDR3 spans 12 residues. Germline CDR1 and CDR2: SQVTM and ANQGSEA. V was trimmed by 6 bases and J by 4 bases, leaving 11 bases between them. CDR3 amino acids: CSVRGSADTQYF. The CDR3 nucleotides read TGCAGCGTACGAGGGAGCGCAGATACGCAGTATTTT.

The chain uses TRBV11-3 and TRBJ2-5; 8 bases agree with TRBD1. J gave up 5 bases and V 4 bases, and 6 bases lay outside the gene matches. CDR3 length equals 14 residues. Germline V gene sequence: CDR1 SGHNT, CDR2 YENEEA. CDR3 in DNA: TGTGCCAGCAGCTCACAGGGACAGGCGGAGACCCAGTACTTC. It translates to CASSSQGQAETQYF.

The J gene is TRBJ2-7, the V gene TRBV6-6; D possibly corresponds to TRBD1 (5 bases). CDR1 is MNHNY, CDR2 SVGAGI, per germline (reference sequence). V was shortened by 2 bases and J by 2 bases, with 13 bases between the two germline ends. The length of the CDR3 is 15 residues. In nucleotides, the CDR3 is TGTGCCAGCAGTTACCTGTCCGGACAAACCTACGAGCAGTACTTC. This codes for CASSYLSGQTYEQYF.

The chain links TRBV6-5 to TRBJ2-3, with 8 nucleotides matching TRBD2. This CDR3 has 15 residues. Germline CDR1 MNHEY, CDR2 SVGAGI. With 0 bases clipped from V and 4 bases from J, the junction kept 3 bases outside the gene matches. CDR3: CASSYSGLGADTQYF. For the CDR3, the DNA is TGTGCCAGCAGTTACTCGGGACTAGGCGCAGATACGCAGTATTTT.